This T cell receptor beta chain was captured in a study of blood T cell repertoires in COVID-19. Background on the study: COVID-19 samples, acute and convalescent, were from the United States, Italy and Spain.

Everyone who took part was 18 to 89 years old, and they came from 24 US areas. Generated by immunoSEQ multiplex PCR, the TCRdb table keeps only in-frame clones and is missing some. The sample has about 210,000 clones; 65% to 90% are singletons. The CDR3 is 11 amino acids. The germline V gene encodes CDR1 ENHRY and CDR2 SYGVKD. V was trimmed by 6 bases and J by 6 bases, leaving 8 bases between them. The sample comprised PBMCs or T cells enriched from blood (not recorded which). The genes are TRBV10-3 and TRBJ1-2, with no clear D. This sequence was found in a woman aged 45 to 65 with acute COVID-19. As DNA, the CDR3 is TGTGCCATCAGGGGCAGCCATGGCTACACCTTC. As protein: CAIRGSHGYTF.